The 22 T cell receptor beta chains in this list originate from one sample, sequenced in a study of T cell repertoires in cytomegalovirus infection. A single record per CDR3 protein comes from TCRdb applying MiXCR to the reads. The sample shows 600,000 to 700,000 distinct CDR3 sequences, about 30% of them seen only once. These TCRs' antigens remain unknown. The material sequenced was cultured PBMCs, taken from culture after CMV antigen stimulation. Source of these receptors: a human donor in good health (CMV status not recorded). Some clones in this sample may be carry-over from other donors' samples.

The rearrangement joins TRBV7-6 to TRBJ2-5; 7 bases map to TRBD1. The length of the CDR3 is 17 residues. V dropped 2 bases and J dropped 1; count of bases not matched to a gene: 10. Germline CDR1 and CDR2: SGHVS and FNYEAQ. CDR3 loop: CASSLYTGTGVQETQYF. The CDR3 DNA reads as TGTGCCAGCAGCTTATACACGGGCACAGGGGTCCAAGAGACCCAGTACTTC.

This clonotype was picked up a small number of times. The chain joins TRBV11-2 to TRBJ2-3; no firm D call. Germline V gives CDR1 SGHAT, CDR2 FQNNGV. With 1 base removed from V and 5 bases from J, the gap between germline ends came to 16 bases. The CDR3 is made up of 16 amino acids. The CDR3: CASSLAGAGRQDTQYF. In nucleotides, the CDR3 is TGTGCCAGCAGCTTAGCAGGCGCAGGACGTCAAGATACGCAGTATTTT.

This clonotype was detected ten times or more. The J gene is TRBJ2-3, the V gene TRBV7-2; D remains ambiguous. CDR1 and CDR2 from the germline V gene are SGHTA and FQGNSA. V lost 3 bases to trimming and J lost 5 bases, with 9 bases between them. The CDR3 is made up of 13 amino acids. Written as DNA, the CDR3 is TGTGCCAGCAGCTTGTCTATAAGAGATACGCAGTATTTT. Translated, it gives CASSLSIRDTQYF.

This clonotype was counted a few times. The rearrangement joins TRBV11-2 to TRBJ2-3, with a weak D call TRBD2 (6 bases). Trimming removed 5 bases at V and 3 bases at J, with 21 bases between. The V gene's germline CDR1 is SGHAT and CDR2 FQNNGV. CDR3 length equals 17 residues. The CDR3 DNA is TGTGCCAGCAGCCCGAGACCGGGGGAGGAGGGGACAGATACGCAGTATTTT. It is translated as CASSPRPGEEGTDTQYF. The full variable domain, rest sourced from reference TRBV11-2 and TRBJ2-3, is EAGVAQSPRYKIIEKRQSVAFWCNPISGHATLYWYQQILGQGPKLLIQFQNNGVVDDSQLPKDRFSAERLKGVDSTLKIQPAKLEDSAVYLCASSPRPGEEGTDTQYFGPGTRLTVL.

There are a few counts of this clonotype. This chain uses TRBV6-6 with TRBJ1-5; 12 bases fit TRBD1. The CDR3 consists of 21 residues. Per germline, CDR1 MNHNY and CDR2 SVGAGI (reference sequence). Trimming at V came to 7 bases and at J to 4 bases, leaving 23 bases not matched to a gene. CDR3 sequence reads: CASTKQALPGQGAKRNQPQHF. CDR3 DNA: TGTGCCAGCACCAAACAAGCCCTACCGGGACAGGGGGCGAAGAGAAATCAGCCCCAGCATTTT.

The rearrangement uses TRBV14 and TRBJ2-1; D may be TRBD2 (5 bases). The CDR3 extends over 18 amino acids. CDR1 and CDR2 from the germline V gene are SGHDN and FVKESK. The germline V and J ends were trimmed by 0 bases and 2 bases, with 17 bases remaining between them. Here the CDR3 DNA reads TGTGCCAGCAGCCAAGACGGGGTGGTACGTTCACCCTACAATGAGCAGTTCTTC. Its translation is CASSQDGVVRSPYNEQFF.

Only a few counts were recorded for this clonotype. The chain carries TRBV7-2 and TRBJ2-3; perhaps TRBD2 as D (6 bases). The V end was cut by 1 base, the J end by 11 bases, with 13 bases between. There are 13 residues in the CDR3. Germline CDR1 reads SGHTA; CDR2 reads FQGNSA. Here the CDR3 DNA reads TGTGCCAGCAGCTTAGGTGCCGGACTACTGCAGTATTTT. Its translation is CASSLGAGLLQYF.

The V and J genes are TRBV20-1 and TRBJ1-5; TRBD1 might be the D (5 bases). The V and J ends lost 3 bases and 9 bases respectively, with 15 bases between them. This CDR3 region has 13 residues. The germline V gene has CDR1 DFQATT and CDR2 SNEGSKA (reference sequence). In DNA form, the CDR3 reads TGCAGTGCTAGTGGTCAGGGTGAGGGGCCCCAGCATTTT. Encoded protein: CSASGQGEGPQHF.

Many counts were recorded for this clonotype. The V and J genes are TRBV6-1 and TRBJ2-6; TRBD1 might be the D (6 bases). V dropped 3 bases and J dropped 0 bases, with 21 bases sitting between them. The CDR3 is 20 residues long. From germline, CDR1 is MNHNS and CDR2 SASEGT. The CDR3 protein is CASSETQWSRGSSGANVLTF. Here the CDR3 DNA reads TGTGCCAGCAGTGAGACCCAATGGAGCAGGGGCAGCTCTGGGGCCAACGTCCTGACTTTC.

The chain links TRBV18 to TRBJ2-7; 9 bases line up with TRBD2. Trimming removed 2 bases from V and 2 bases from J; junction bases left unmatched: 4. The CDR3 extends over 15 amino acids. The germline V gene encodes CDR1 KGHSH and CDR2 LQKENI. The CDR3 DNA reads TGTGCCAGCTCACCAGGACTAGCGACTACCTACGAGCAGTACTTC. Protein: CASSPGLATTYEQYF.

This clonotype was counted many times. The chain carries TRBV7-2 and TRBJ1-2; TRBD1 is a possible D gene (6 bases). This CDR3 region has 13 residues. Germline V gives CDR1 SGHTA, CDR2 FQGNSA. Trimming left V 5 bases short and J 3 bases short, with 10 bases between. CDR3 region: CASSRRTDYGYTF. In nucleotides, the CDR3 is TGTGCCAGCAGCCGCCGGACAGACTATGGCTACACCTTC.

This clonotype has only a few counts. V usage is TRBV11-2 and J usage is TRBJ1-1; D possibly corresponds to TRBD1 (5 bases). CDR1 and CDR2 (germline): SGHAT, FQNNGV. Trimming removed 4 bases from V and 1 base from J, with 10 bases in between. The CDR3 loop spans 14 amino acids. CDR3 residues: CASSWGEKNTEAFF. In DNA form, the CDR3 reads TGTGCCAGCAGCTGGGGCGAGAAGAACACTGAAGCTTTCTTT. The variable domain in full, with the rest retrieved from reference TRBV11-2 and TRBJ1-1, is EAGVAQSPRYKIIEKRQSVAFWCNPISGHATLYWYQQILGQGPKLLIQFQNNGVVDDSQLPKDRFSAERLKGVDSTLKIQPAKLEDSAVYLCASSWGEKNTEAFFGQGTRLTVV.

The chain recombines TRBV18 with TRBJ2-2; D perhaps matches TRBD2 (5 bases). V was trimmed by 2 bases and J by 0 bases, leaving 7 bases between them. The germline V gene encodes CDR1 KGHSH and CDR2 LQKENI. This CDR3 is built from 15 residues. The CDR3 loop is CASSPLATNTGELFF. Here the CDR3 DNA reads TGTGCCAGCTCACCATTAGCGACGAACACCGGGGAGCTGTTTTTT. Drawing the rest from reference TRBV18 and TRBJ2-2, the complete variable domain is NAGVMQNPRHLVRRRGQEARLRCSPMKGHSHVYWYRQLPEEGLKFMVYLQKENIIDESGMPKERFSAEFPKEGPSILRIQQVVRGDSAAYFCASSPLATNTGELFFGEGSRLTVL.

The genes are TRBV20-1 and TRBJ2-1, with D maybe TRBD1 (6 bases). CDR3 length: 15 amino acids. Germline loops: CDR1 DFQATT, CDR2 SNEGSKA (reference sequence). V lost 6 bases and J lost 6, with 21 bases in between. The CDR3 here is CSALSRQVSGNEQFF. The CDR3 DNA follows: TGCAGTGCCTTGAGCCGACAGGTATCAGGCAATGAGCAGTTCTTC.

Ten or more counts support this clonotype. The chain is built from TRBV7-2 and TRBJ2-3; D call uncertain. The V and J ends lost 5 bases and 2 bases respectively, with 8 bases between them. CDR1 is SGHTA and CDR2 is FQGNSA in the germline V gene. The CDR3 covers 13 residues. In nucleotides, the CDR3 is TGTGCCAGCAGCGCAGGAAACACAGATACGCAGTATTTT. As protein: CASSAGNTDTQYF.

This clonotype was seen more than once but under ten times. V usage is TRBV7-2 and J usage is TRBJ2-7; possible D gene TRBD1, 5 bases. Per the germline V gene, CDR1 is SGHTA and CDR2 is FQGNSA. Trimming removed 7 bases from V and 3 bases from J, with 13 bases in between. The CDR3 extends over 13 amino acids. This CDR3 reads CASTSRQGYEQYF. The CDR3 coding sequence is TGTGCCAGCACCTCCAGGCAGGGCTACGAGCAGTACTTC.

The genes are TRBV18 and TRBJ2-7; D uncertain. The V and J ends lost 0 bases and 1 base respectively, with 7 bases between them. This CDR3 region has 14 residues. Germline V lookup: CDR1 KGHSH, CDR2 LQKENI. The CDR3 bases are TGTGCCAGCTCACCACCCTCAGAGTCCTACGAGCAGTACTTC. This translates into CASSPPSESYEQYF.

This clonotype was seen a handful of times. The gene calls are TRBV7-9 and TRBJ2-7; 7 positions agree with TRBD2. The CDR3 is 14 residues long. Trimming removed 1 base from V and 7 bases from J; junction bases left unmatched: 7. CDR1 and CDR2 (germline): SEHNR, FQNEAQ (reference sequence). CDR3: CASSLVGGGLEQYF. CDR3 DNA: TGTGCCAGCAGCTTAGTTGGGGGGGGATTGGAGCAGTACTTC.

A single count supports this clonotype. This CDR3 is CASSEKTDTQYF. The CDR3 bases are TGTGCCAGCAGTGAAAAGACAGATACGCAGTATTTT. The chain has TRBV2 and TRBJ2-3, with unresolved D. The CDR3 has 12 amino acids. The germline gives CDR1 SNHLY, CDR2 FYNNEI. V was clipped by 2 bases and J by 3 bases, with 3 bases between them.

The chain carries TRBV2 and TRBJ2-3; D is ambiguous. The germline gives CDR1 SNHLY, CDR2 FYNNEI. Trimming left V 6 bases short and J 1 base short, with 11 bases between. CDR3 length equals 14 residues. The CDR3, as DNA: TGTGCCAGCAGACCTGCGGTGGGCACAGATACGCAGTATTTT. Its translation is CASRPAVGTDTQYF.

This clonotype was detected only a few times. V is TRBV7-9 and J is TRBJ2-3; TRBD2 might be the D (5 bases). The CDR3 length is 14 residues. The germline gives CDR1 SEHNR, CDR2 FQNEAQ (reference sequence). V lost 5 bases and J lost 10, with 19 bases in between. CDR3 DNA sequence: TGTGCCAGCAGCCCCCGGACGGACTCCGGACCGCAGTATTTT. Translated: CASSPRTDSGPQYF.

The sample holds a few counts of this clonotype. V and J are TRBV28 and TRBJ2-7; 9 nucleotides align to TRBD1. The V gene's germline CDR1 is MDHEN and CDR2 SYDVKM. J was trimmed by 4 bases and V by 10 bases; bases with no gene match: 8. CDR3 size: 13 residues. This chain's CDR3 is CANHGTGTYEQYF. The CDR3 nucleotides are TGTGCCAACCACGGGACAGGGACTTACGAGCAGTACTTC.